The 24 T cell receptor beta chains below come from one sample, sequenced in a study of CD8 T cells in Susac syndrome. About 0.5 to 1 ug RNA was reverse transcribed with random hexamers. Via MiXCR, TCRdb re-called the immunoSEQ multiplex PCR reads, giving one row per CDR3 protein. The sample carries roughly 130,000 distinct CDR3 sequences, 85% to 95% recorded once. What was sequenced was CD4+ T cells from PBMCs. Receptors originate from a human donor with multiple sclerosis.

The chain joins TRBV30 to TRBJ2-7; 9 bases map to TRBD1. In germline, CDR1 is GTSNPN, CDR2 SVGIG (reference sequence). The CDR3 sequence is 13 residues long. The trim removed 3 bases at V and 0 bases at J, leaving 0 bases unmatched. CDR3 sequence reads: CAWRDRGSYEQYF. CDR3 sequence (DNA): TGTGCCTGGAGGGACAGGGGCTCCTACGAGCAGTACTTC.

This clonotype was picked up one time. V usage is TRBV6-5 and J usage is TRBJ1-1; no firm D call. The CDR3 runs 14 residues. Trimming left V 2 bases short and J 6 bases short, with 13 bases between. CDR1 and CDR2 (germline): MNHEY, SVGAGI. The CDR3 coding sequence is TGTGCCAGCAGTTACCGGCAGGCAAACCCTGAAGCTTTCTTT. This sequence encodes CASSYRQANPEAFF.

The chain joins TRBV27 to TRBJ2-6; D gene unclear. V lost 6 bases, J lost 2 bases, and 5 bases lay in between. The CDR3 is made up of 13 amino acids. The germline CDR1 and CDR2 sequences are MNHEY and SMNVEV (reference sequence). The CDR3 region has the DNA TGTGCCAGCAGGAAAGCTGGGGCCAACGTCCTGACTTTC. Translation: CASRKAGANVLTF.

V usage is TRBV29-1 and J usage is TRBJ2-5; D not certain. The CDR3 extends over 13 amino acids. Germline CDR1 and CDR2: SQVTM and ANQGSEA. Trimming removed 2 bases at V and 3 bases at J, with 10 bases between. The CDR3 sequence: CSVEMLVKETQYF. DNA for the CDR3: TGCAGCGTTGAAATGCTGGTAAAAGAGACCCAGTACTTC.

The genes are TRBV3-1 and TRBJ1-2; D is unclear. V was trimmed by 1 base and J by 7 bases, leaving 1 base between them. In germline, CDR1 is LGHDT, CDR2 YNNKEL (reference sequence). The CDR3 extends over 10 amino acids. CDR3 sequence reads: CASSQGGYTF. The CDR3 nucleotides are TGTGCCAGCAGCCAAGGTGGCTACACCTTC.

The chain recombines TRBV9 with TRBJ1-2, with D tentatively TRBD1 (6 bases). This CDR3 has 15 residues. The V gene lost 0 bases and the J gene lost 0 bases, with 9 bases spanning the gap. Germline V gene lookup returns CDR1 SGDLS and CDR2 YYNGEE. The CDR3 nucleotides are TGTGCCAGCAGCGTAGAGGCAGGGGCTAACTATGGCTACACCTTC. It yields the protein CASSVEAGANYGYTF.

The rearrangement joins TRBV30 to TRBJ1-1; 8 bases fit TRBD1. Trimming at V came to 1 base and at J to 3 bases, leaving 10 bases not matched to a gene. The CDR3 covers 16 residues. Germline CDR1 and CDR2: GTSNPN and SVGIG (reference sequence). CDR3 sequence: CAWSGRQGKRDTEAFF. The CDR3 nucleotides are TGTGCCTGGAGTGGCCGACAGGGGAAAAGGGACACTGAAGCTTTCTTT.

The chain employs TRBV6-6 and TRBJ1-2; D is perhaps TRBD1 (5 bases). The germline V gene encodes CDR1 MNHNY and CDR2 SVGAGI (reference sequence). V was cut by 2 bases and J by 6 bases, with 13 bases left in between. The CDR3 spans 14 residues. The CDR3 DNA sequence: TGTGCCAGCAGTTACCGAGGGGACGGTAATGGCTACACCTTC. Its translation is CASSYRGDGNGYTF.

The J gene is TRBJ2-3, the V gene TRBV6-2 or TRBV6-3; the D gene could be TRBD1 or TRBD2 (6 bases each). This CDR3 has 14 residues. Germline lookup yields CDR1 MNHEY and CDR2 SVGEGT. V was cut by 7 bases and J by 8 bases, with 19 bases left in between. The CDR3 here is CASTLRGGLVTQYF. CDR3 coding DNA: TGTGCCAGCACTTTACGTGGGGGGCTGGTTACGCAGTATTTT.

Written as DNA, the CDR3 is TGTGCCAGCAGGATCAGTCTGAACACTGAAGCTTTCTTT. This codes for CASRISLNTEAFF. The chain couples TRBV3-1 to TRBJ1-1; no clear D gene. Trimming left V 6 bases short and J 0 bases short, with 8 bases between. Germline V gene data show CDR1 as LGHDT and CDR2 as YNNKEL (reference sequence). This CDR3 comprises 13 residues.

The V gene is TRBV29-1, the J gene TRBJ2-3; 12 bases map to TRBD2. The length of the CDR3 is 15 residues. CDR1 and CDR2 (germline): SQVTM, ANQGSEA. The J segment lost 0 bases and the V segment lost 4 bases, leaving 2 bases of the junction unmatched. The CDR3 spells CSVVLAGGSTDTQYF. CDR3 in DNA: TGCAGCGTTGTACTAGCGGGAGGTAGCACAGATACGCAGTATTTT.

This chain connects TRBV12-3 or TRBV12-4 to TRBJ1-1; D is perhaps TRBD1 (5 bases). The CDR3 length is 15 residues. The V gene lost 0 bases and the J gene lost 6 bases, with 14 bases spanning the gap. CDR3 residues: CASSLARGVFAEAFF. DNA for the CDR3: TGTGCCAGCAGTTTAGCGCGGGGGGTTTTCGCTGAAGCTTTCTTT.

This chain links TRBV3-1 with TRBJ2-2, with 10 bases that match TRBD1. V shed 2 bases and J 5 bases; nucleotides not matched to a gene: 2. The CDR3 length is 15 residues. Per germline, CDR1 LGHDT and CDR2 YNNKEL (reference sequence). The CDR3 loop is CASSQPDRGTGELFF. The CDR3 nucleotides read TGTGCCAGCAGCCAACCGGACAGGGGGACCGGGGAGCTGTTTTTT.

This chain uses TRBV18 with TRBJ2-3, with TRBD2 matching 13 bases. This CDR3 has 18 residues. Trimming took 1 base from V and 2 from J; bases not matched to a gene: 6. CDR1 KGHSH and CDR2 LQKENI come from the germline V gene. The CDR3 nucleotides read TGTGCCAGCTCACCACAACTAGCGGGAGGGCCCTCCACAGATACGCAGTATTTT. Its translation is CASSPQLAGGPSTDTQYF.

The V call is TRBV4-1, the J call TRBJ2-1; 7 positions agree with TRBD2. There are 16 residues in the CDR3. The V and J ends lost 0 bases and 4 bases, in that order; junction bases with no gene match: 6. Germline loops: CDR1 MGHRA, CDR2 YSYEKL. The CDR3 sequence: CASSQEEAGYYNEQFF. Here the CDR3 DNA reads TGCGCCAGCAGCCAAGAGGAAGCGGGATATTACAATGAGCAGTTCTTC.

Comment on this clonotype: At one of its ends the junction is not consistent with the germline gene, which may arise from a read error. The chain employs TRBV7-7 and TRBJ2-1; 14 bases map to TRBD2. The CDR3 is made up of 15 amino acids. Germline V gene data show CDR1 as SSHAT and CDR2 as FNYEAQ (reference sequence). This CDR3 is CASSIGTSGSDEQFF. The CDR3 DNA sequence: TGTGCTAGCAGCATCGGGACTAGCGGGAGCGATGAGCAGTTCTTC.

The V and J genes are TRBV29-1 and TRBJ2-3; a weak D match, TRBD1 (7 bases). The CDR3 totals 14 residues. Looked up from germline, CDR1 is SQVTM and CDR2 is ANQGSEA. The germline V and J ends were trimmed by 6 bases and 2 bases, with 15 bases remaining between them. CDR3 region: CSVTSGGLTDTQYF. For the CDR3, the DNA is TGCAGCGTAACGTCAGGGGGGCTCACAGATACGCAGTATTTT.

The chain has TRBV24-1 and TRBJ2-1; perhaps TRBD2 as D (7 bases). CDR1 and CDR2 from the germline V gene are KGHDR and SFDVKD. This CDR3 is built from 14 residues. The V gene lost 1 base and the J gene lost 6 bases, with 9 bases spanning the gap. The chain's CDR3 is CATSDLGGANEQFF. CDR3 nucleotides: TGTGCCACCAGTGATTTAGGGGGGGCCAATGAGCAGTTCTTC.

This chain links TRBV19 with TRBJ1-1; no clear D gene. CDR1 is LNHDA, CDR2 SQIVND, per germline (reference sequence). CDR3 size: 12 residues. The germline V and J ends were trimmed by 5 bases and 7 bases, with 11 bases remaining between them. CDR3 amino acids: CASSPQFGEAFF. CDR3 DNA: TGTGCCAGTAGTCCACAATTCGGTGAAGCTTTCTTT.

The chain couples TRBV2 to TRBJ1-1; D gene uncertain. The CDR3 sequence is 13 residues long. V gave up 4 bases and J gave up 6 bases, with 12 bases separating them. The germline V gene has CDR1 SNHLY and CDR2 FYNNEI. DNA for the CDR3: TGTGCCAGCAGTGTTATGGGTTACTCTGAAGCTTTCTTT. This encodes CASSVMGYSEAFF.

The chain combines TRBV3-1 with TRBJ2-5; no reliable D call. V was trimmed by 3 bases and J by 7 bases, leaving 3 bases between them. CDR3 size: 10 residues. Per the germline V gene, CDR1 is LGHDT and CDR2 is YNNKEL (reference sequence). CDR3 sequence (DNA): TGTGCCAGCAGCCATGGGACCCAGTACTTC. It encodes CASSHGTQYF.

This chain connects TRBV29-1 to TRBJ1-2; 8 bases line up with TRBD1. CDR3 length: 13 residues. J gave up 2 bases and V 4 bases, and 3 bases lay outside the gene matches. The germline CDR1 and CDR2 sequences are SQVTM and ANQGSEA. CDR3 sequence: CSVGGTGNYGYTF. CDR3 DNA sequence: TGCAGCGTTGGTGGGACAGGAAACTATGGCTACACCTTC.

This chain uses TRBV6-1 with TRBJ1-2; 8 positions agree with TRBD1. This CDR3 is 15 amino acids long. V shed 6 bases, J shed 5 bases, and the junction held 11 bases outside the gene matches. Germline assignment: CDR1 MNHNS and CDR2 SASEGT. The CDR3 spells CASSASGQGIYGYTF. The CDR3, as DNA: TGTGCCAGCAGCGCAAGTGGACAGGGAATATATGGCTACACCTTC.

The rearrangement joins TRBV9 to TRBJ2-7; D is perhaps TRBD1 (6 bases). The germline V and J ends were trimmed by 4 bases and 3 bases, with 8 bases remaining between them. The CDR3 sequence is 12 residues long. Germline V gene data show CDR1 as SGDLS and CDR2 as YYNGEE. The CDR3 sequence: CASSQDSYEQYF. The CDR3 bases are TGTGCCAGCAGCCAGGACAGCTACGAGCAGTACTTC.